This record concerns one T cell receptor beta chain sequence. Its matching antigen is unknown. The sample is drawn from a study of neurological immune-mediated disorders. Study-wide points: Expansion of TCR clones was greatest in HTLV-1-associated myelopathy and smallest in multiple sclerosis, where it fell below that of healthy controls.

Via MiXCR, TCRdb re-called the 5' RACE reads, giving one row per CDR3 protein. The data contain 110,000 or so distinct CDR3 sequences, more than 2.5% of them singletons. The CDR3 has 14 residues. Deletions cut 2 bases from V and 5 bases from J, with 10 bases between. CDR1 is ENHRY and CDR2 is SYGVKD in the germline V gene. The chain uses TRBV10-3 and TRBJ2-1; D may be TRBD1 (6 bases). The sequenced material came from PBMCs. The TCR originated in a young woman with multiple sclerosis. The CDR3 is CAISELGANNEQFF. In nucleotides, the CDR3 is TGTGCCATCAGTGAGCTGGGGGCCAACAATGAGCAGTTCTTC.